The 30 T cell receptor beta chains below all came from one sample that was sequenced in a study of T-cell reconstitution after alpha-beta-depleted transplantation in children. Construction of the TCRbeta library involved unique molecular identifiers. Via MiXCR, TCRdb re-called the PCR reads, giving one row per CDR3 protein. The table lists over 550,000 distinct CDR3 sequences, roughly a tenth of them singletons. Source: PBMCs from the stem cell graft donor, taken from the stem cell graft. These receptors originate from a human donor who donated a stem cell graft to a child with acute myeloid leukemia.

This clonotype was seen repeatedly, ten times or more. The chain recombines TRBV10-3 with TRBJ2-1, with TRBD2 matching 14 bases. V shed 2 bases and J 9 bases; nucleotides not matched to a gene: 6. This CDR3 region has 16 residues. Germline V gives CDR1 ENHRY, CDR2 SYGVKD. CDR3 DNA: TGTGCCATCAGTGAGCAGACTAGCGGGAGGGAGACTGAGCAGTTCTTC. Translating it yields CAISEQTSGRETEQFF.

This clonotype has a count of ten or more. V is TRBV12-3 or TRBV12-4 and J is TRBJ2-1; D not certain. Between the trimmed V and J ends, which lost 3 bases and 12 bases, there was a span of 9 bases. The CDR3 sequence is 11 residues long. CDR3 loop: CASSFTQGQFF. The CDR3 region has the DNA TGTGCCAGCAGTTTCACACAAGGGCAGTTCTTC.

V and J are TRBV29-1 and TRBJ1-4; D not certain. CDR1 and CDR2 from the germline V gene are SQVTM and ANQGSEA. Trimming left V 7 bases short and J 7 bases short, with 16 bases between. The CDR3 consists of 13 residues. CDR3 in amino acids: CSGLTPGGEKLFF. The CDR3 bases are TGCAGCGGCCTGACCCCCGGTGGTGAAAAACTGTTTTTT.

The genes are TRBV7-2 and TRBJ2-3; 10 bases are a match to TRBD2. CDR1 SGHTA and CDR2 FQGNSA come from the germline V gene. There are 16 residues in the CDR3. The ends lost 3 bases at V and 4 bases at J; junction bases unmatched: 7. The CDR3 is CASSFPAGGGSDTQYF. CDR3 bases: TGTGCCAGCAGCTTTCCAGCGGGAGGGGGGTCAGATACGCAGTATTTT.

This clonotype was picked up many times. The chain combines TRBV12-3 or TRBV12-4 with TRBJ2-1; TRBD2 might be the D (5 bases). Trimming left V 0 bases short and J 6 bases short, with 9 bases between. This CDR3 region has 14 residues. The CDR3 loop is CASSLAGDLNEQFF. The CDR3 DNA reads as TGTGCCAGCAGTTTAGCGGGAGATCTCAATGAGCAGTTCTTC.

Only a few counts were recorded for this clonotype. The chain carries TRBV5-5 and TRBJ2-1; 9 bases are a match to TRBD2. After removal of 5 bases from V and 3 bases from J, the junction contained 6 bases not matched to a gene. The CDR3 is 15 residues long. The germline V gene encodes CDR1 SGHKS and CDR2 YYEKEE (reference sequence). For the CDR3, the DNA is TGTGCCAGCAGAGCTTCTAGCGGGGACTACAATGAGCAGTTCTTC. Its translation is CASRASSGDYNEQFF.

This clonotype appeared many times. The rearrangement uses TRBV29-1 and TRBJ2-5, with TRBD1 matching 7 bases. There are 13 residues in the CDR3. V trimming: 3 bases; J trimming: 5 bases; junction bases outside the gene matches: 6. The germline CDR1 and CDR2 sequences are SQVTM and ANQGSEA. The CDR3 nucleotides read TGCAGCGTTGAGCCAGGGGGTTCGGAGACCCAGTACTTC. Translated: CSVEPGGSETQYF.

The CDR3 region has the DNA TGCAGCGTTGAAGGCAGGGTGAGGAATGAGCAGTTCTTC. Protein: CSVEGRVRNEQFF. The chain uses TRBV29-1 and TRBJ2-1; a possible D gene is TRBD1 (5 bases). The CDR3 is 13 residues long. Trimming removed 1 base at V and 7 bases at J, with 11 bases between. CDR1 is SQVTM, CDR2 ANQGSEA, per germline.

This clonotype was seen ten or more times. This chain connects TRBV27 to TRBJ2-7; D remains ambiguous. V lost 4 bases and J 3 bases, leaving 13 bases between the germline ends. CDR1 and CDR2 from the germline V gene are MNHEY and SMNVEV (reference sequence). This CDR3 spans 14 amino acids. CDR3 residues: CASSSLVSSYEQYF. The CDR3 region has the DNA TGTGCCAGCAGTTCCCTGGTCAGTAGCTACGAGCAGTACTTC.

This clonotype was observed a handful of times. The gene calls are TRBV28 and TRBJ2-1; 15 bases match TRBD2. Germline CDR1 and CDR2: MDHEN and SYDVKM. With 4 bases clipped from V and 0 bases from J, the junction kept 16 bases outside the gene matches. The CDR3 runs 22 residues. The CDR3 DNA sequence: TGTGCCAGCAGTTCCCTATACCTTAGTGGACTAGCGGGAGGGTCCTCCTACAATGAGCAGTTCTTC. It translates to CASSSLYLSGLAGGSSYNEQFF.

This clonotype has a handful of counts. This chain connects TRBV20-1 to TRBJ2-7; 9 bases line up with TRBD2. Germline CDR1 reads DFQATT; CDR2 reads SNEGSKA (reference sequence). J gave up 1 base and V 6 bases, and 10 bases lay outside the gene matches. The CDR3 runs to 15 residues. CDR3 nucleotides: TGCAGTGCCCCCAGTATAGCGGGAGATTCCTACGAGCAGTACTTC. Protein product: CSAPSIAGDSYEQYF.

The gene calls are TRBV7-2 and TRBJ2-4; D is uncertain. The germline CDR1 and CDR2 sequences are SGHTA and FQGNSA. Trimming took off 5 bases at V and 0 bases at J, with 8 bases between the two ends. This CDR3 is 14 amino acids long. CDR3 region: CASSLRLAKNIQYF. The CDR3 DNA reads TGTGCCAGCAGCCTCCGCCTAGCCAAAAACATTCAGTACTTC. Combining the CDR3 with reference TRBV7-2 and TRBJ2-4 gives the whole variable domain GAGVSQSPSNKVTEKGKDVELRCDPISGHTALYWYRQSLGQGLEFLIYFQGNSAPDKSGLPSDRFSAERTGGSVSTLTIQRTQQEDSAVYLCASSLRLAKNIQYFGAGTRLSVL.

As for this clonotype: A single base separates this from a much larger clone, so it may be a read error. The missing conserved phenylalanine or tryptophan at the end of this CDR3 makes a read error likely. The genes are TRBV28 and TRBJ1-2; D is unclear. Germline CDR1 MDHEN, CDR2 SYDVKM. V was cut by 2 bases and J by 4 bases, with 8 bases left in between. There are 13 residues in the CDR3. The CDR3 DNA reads TGTGCCAGCAGTTTACAAGGGCTCTATGGCTACACCTGC. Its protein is CASSLQGLYGYTC.

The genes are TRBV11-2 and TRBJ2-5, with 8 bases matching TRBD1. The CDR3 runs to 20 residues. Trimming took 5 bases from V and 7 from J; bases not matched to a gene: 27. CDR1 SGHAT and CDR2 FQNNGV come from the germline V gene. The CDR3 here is CASSPRGPNRGMDFGGTQYF. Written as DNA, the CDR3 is TGTGCCAGCAGCCCCCGTGGGCCAAACAGGGGGATGGACTTCGGGGGGACCCAGTACTTC.

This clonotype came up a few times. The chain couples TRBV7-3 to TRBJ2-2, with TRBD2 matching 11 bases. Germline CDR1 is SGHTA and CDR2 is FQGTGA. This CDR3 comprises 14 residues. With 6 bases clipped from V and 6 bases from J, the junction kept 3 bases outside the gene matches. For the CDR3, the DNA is TGTGCCAGCAGATTAGCGGGAGGGGCCGGGGAGCTGTTTTTT. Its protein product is CASRLAGGAGELFF.

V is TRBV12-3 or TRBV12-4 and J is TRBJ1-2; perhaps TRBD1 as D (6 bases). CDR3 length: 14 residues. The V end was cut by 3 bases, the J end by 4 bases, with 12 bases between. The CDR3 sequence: CASSFRGRPYGYTF. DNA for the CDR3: TGTGCCAGCAGTTTCAGGGGAAGACCCTATGGCTACACCTTC.

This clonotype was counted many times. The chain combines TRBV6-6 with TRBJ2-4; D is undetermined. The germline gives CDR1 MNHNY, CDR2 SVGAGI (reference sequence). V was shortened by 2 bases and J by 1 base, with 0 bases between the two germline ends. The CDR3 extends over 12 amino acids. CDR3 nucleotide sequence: TGTGCCAGCAGTTACGCCAAAAACATTCAGTACTTC. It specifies CASSYAKNIQYF.

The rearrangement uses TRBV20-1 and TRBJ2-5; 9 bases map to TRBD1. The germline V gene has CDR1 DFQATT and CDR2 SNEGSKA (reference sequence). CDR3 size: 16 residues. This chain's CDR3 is CSAASLQGARIETQYF. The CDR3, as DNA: TGCAGCGCCGCATCGCTACAGGGGGCGCGAATAGAGACCCAGTACTTC.

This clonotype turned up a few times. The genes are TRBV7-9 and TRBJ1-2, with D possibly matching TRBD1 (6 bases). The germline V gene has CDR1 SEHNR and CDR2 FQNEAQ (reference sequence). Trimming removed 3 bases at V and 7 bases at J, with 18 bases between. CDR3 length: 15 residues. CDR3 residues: CASSFPGTSSSGYTF. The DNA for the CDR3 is TGTGCCAGCAGCTTTCCTGGGACAAGTAGTAGTGGCTACACCTTC.

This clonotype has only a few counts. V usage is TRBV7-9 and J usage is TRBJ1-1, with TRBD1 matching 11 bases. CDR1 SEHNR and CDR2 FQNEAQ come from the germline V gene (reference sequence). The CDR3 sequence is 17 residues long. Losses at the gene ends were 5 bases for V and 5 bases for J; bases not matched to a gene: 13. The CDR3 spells CASSPSYPGTGGTEAFF. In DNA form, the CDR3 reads TGTGCCAGCAGCCCCTCTTACCCCGGGACAGGGGGAACTGAAGCTTTCTTT.

The CDR3 loop reads CSALYRASGSSAKNIQYF. As DNA, the CDR3 is TGCAGTGCCCTGTATCGGGCTAGCGGATCTTCAGCCAAAAACATTCAGTACTTC. The chain carries TRBV20-1 and TRBJ2-4; 7 bases map to TRBD2. Germline V gene data show CDR1 as DFQATT and CDR2 as SNEGSKA (reference sequence). The ends lost 6 bases at V and 0 bases at J; junction bases unmatched: 17. The CDR3 spans 18 residues.

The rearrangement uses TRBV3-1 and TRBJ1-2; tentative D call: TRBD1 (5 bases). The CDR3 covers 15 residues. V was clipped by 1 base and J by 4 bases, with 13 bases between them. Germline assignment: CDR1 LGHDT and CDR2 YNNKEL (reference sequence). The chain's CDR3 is CASSQVGPSIYGYTF. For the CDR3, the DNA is TGTGCCAGCAGCCAAGTGGGGCCGAGTATCTATGGCTACACCTTC.

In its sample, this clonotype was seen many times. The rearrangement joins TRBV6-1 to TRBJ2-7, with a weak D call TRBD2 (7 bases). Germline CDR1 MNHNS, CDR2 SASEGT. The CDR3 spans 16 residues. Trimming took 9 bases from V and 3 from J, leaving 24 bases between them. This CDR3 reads CASGGAEALKRYEQYF. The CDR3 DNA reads TGTGCCAGTGGGGGGGCCGAGGCCTTAAAACGCTACGAGCAGTACTTC.

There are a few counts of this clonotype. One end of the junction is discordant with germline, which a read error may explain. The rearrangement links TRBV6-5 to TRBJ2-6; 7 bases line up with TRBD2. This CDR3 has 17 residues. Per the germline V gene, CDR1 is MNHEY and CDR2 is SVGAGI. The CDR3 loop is CAISSLGGSSGANVLTF. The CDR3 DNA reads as TGTGCCATCAGTTCACTCGGGGGGAGCTCTGGGGCCAACGTCCTGACTTTC.

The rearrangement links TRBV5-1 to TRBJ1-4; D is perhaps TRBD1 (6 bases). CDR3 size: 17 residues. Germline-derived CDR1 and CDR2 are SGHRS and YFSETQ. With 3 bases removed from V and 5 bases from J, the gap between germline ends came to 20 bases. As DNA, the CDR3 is TGCGCCAGCAGCTCGGACAGACGGGGGACCCCGAATGAAAAACTGTTTTTT. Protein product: CASSSDRRGTPNEKLFF. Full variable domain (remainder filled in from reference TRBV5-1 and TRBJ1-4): KAGVTQTPRYLIKTRGQQVTLSCSPISGHRSVSWYQQTPGQGLQFLFEYFSETQRNKGNFPGRFSGRQFSNSRSEMNVSTLELGDSALYLCASSSDRRGTPNEKLFFGSGTQLSVL.

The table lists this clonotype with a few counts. The CDR3 here is CSARVTGANTGELFF. The CDR3 bases are TGCAGTGCTAGGGTGACAGGGGCGAACACCGGGGAGCTGTTTTTT. The genes are TRBV20-1 and TRBJ2-2; TRBD1 agrees at 8 bases. Germline values: CDR1 DFQATT, CDR2 SNEGSKA (reference sequence). This CDR3 is built from 15 residues. Trimming at V came to 3 bases and at J to 0 bases, leaving 3 bases not matched to a gene.

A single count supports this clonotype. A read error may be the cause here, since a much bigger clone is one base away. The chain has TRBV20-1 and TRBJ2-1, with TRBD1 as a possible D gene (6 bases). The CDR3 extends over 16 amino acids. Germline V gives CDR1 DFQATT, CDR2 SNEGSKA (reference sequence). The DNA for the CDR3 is TGCAGTGCTAGAGAGTCCCAGGGGTTAGGCTACAATGGGCAGTTCTTC. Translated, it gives CSARESQGLGYNGQFF.

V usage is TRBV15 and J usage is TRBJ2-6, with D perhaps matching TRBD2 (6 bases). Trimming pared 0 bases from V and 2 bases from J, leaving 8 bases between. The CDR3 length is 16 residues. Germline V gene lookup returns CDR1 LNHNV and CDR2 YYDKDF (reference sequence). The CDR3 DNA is TGTGCCACCAGCAGAGATCGGGGGACTGGGGCCAACGTCCTGACTTTC. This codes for CATSRDRGTGANVLTF.

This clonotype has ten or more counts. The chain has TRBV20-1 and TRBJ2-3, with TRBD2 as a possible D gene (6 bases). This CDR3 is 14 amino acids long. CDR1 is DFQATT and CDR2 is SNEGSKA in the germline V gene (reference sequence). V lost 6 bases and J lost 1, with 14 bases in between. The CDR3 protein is CSALEGRGTDTQYF. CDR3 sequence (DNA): TGCAGTGCGTTGGAGGGCCGGGGCACAGATACGCAGTATTTT.

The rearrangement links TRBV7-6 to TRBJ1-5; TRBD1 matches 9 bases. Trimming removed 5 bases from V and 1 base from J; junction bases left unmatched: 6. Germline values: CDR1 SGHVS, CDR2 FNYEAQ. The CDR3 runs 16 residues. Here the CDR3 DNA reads TGTGCCAGCAGCCCAGGACAGGGGTTGAGCAATCAGCCCCAGCATTTT. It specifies CASSPGQGLSNQPQHF.